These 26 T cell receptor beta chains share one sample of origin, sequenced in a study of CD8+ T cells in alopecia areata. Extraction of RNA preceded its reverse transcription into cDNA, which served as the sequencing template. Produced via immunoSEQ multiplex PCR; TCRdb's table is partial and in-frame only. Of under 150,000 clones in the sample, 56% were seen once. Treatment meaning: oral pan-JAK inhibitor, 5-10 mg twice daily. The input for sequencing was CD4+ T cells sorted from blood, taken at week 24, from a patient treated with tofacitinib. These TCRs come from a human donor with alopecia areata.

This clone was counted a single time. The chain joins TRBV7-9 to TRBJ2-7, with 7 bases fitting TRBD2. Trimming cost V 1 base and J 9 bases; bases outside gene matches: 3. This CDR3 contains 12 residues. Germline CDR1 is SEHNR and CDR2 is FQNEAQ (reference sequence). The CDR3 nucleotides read TGTGCCAGCAGCTTAGAGTCGGGAGGGCAGTACTTC. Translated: CASSLESGGQYF.

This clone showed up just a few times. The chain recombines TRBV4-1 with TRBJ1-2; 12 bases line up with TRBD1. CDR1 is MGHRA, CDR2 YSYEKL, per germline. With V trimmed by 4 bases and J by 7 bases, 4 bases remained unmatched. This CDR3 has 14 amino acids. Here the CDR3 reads CASSPGQGARGYTF. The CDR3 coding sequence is TGCGCCAGCAGCCCGGGACAGGGGGCTCGTGGCTACACCTTC.

The CDR3 spells CASSLGTEAFF. The CDR3 region has the DNA TGTGCCAGCAGCCTCGGGACCGAAGCTTTCTTT. This chain links TRBV6-1 with TRBJ1-1, with D perhaps TRBD1 (5 bases). Germline values: CDR1 MNHNS, CDR2 SASEGT. V was pared by 6 bases and J by 8 bases, with 10 bases between. The CDR3 runs to 11 residues.

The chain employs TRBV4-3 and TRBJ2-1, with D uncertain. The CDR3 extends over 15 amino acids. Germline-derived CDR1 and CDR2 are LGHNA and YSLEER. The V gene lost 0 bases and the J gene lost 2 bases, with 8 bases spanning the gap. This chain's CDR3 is CASSQDRVPYNEQFF. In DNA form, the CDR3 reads TGCGCCAGCAGCCAAGATCGCGTCCCCTACAATGAGCAGTTCTTC.

CDR3 loop: CASGRGHQPQHF. CDR3 DNA: TGTGCCAGCGGAAGGGGGCATCAGCCCCAGCATTTT. V gene TRBV6-5 combines with J gene TRBJ1-5; 7 nucleotides agree with TRBD1. This CDR3 has 12 residues. Germline V gene lookup returns CDR1 MNHEY and CDR2 SVGAGI. Unmatched junction bases numbered 3, after V lost 8 bases and J lost 5 bases.

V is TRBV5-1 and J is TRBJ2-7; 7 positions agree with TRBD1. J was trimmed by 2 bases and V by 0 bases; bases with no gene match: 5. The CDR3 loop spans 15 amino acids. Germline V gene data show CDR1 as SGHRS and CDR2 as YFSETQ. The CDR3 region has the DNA TGCGCCAGCAGCTTGGACAGGGGCCTCCCCTACGAGCAGTACTTC. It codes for CASSLDRGLPYEQYF.

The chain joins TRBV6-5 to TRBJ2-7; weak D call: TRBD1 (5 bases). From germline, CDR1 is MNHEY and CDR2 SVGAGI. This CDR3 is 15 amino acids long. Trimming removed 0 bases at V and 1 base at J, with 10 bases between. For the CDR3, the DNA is TGTGCCAGCAGTTACTCGATGCAGGGTTCCTACGAGCAGTACTTC. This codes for CASSYSMQGSYEQYF.

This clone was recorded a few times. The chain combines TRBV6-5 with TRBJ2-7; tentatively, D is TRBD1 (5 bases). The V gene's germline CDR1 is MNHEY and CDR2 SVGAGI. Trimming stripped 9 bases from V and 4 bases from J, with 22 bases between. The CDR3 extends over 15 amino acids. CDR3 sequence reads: CASLSGRVGYYEQYF. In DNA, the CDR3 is TGTGCCAGTTTATCTGGCAGGGTCGGATATTACGAGCAGTACTTC.

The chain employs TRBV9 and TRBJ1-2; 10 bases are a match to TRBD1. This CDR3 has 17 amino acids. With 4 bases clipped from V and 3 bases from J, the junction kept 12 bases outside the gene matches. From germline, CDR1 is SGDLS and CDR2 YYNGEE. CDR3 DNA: TGTGCCAGCAGCCCCAACGCCCGGGACAGGGGATACTATGGCTACACCTTC. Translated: CASSPNARDRGYYGYTF.

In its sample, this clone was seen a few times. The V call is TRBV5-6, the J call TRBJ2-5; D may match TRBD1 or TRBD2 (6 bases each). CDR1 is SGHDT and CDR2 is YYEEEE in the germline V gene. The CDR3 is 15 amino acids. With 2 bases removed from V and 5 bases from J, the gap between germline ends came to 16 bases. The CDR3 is CASSFLGAGKETQYF. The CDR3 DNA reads TGTGCCAGCAGCTTCTTGGGGGCGGGAAAGGAGACCCAGTACTTC.

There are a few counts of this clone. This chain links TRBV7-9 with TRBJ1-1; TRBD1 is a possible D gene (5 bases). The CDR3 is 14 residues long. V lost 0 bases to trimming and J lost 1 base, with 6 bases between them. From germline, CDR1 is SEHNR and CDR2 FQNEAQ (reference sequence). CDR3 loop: CASSLAQANTEAFF. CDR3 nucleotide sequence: TGTGCCAGCAGCTTAGCACAGGCGAACACTGAAGCTTTCTTT.

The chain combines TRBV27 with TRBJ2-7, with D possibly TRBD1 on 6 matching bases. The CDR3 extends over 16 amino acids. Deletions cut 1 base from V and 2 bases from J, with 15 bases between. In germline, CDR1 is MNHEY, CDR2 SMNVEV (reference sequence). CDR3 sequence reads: CASSLFRGSRAYEQYF. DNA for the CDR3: TGTGCCAGCAGTTTATTTAGGGGGTCCAGGGCCTACGAGCAGTACTTC.

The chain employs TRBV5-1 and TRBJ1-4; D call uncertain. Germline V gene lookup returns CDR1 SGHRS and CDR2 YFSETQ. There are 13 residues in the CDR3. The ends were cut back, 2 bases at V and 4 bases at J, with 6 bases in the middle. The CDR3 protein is CASSFGVNEKLFF. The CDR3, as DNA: TGCGCCAGCAGCTTCGGGGTTAATGAAAAACTGTTTTTT.

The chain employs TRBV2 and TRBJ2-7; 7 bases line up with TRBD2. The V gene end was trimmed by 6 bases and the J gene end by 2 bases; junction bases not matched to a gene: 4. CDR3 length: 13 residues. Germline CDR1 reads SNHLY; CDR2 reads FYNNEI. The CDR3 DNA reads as TGTGCCAGCAGAACTAGCGCGGCCTACGAGCAGTACTTC. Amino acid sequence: CASRTSAAYEQYF.

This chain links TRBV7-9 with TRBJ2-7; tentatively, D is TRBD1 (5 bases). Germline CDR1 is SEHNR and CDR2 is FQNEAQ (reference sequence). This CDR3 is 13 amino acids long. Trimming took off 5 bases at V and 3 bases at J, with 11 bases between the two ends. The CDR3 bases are TGTGCCAGCAGCGCGGACACGAACTACGAGCAGTACTTC. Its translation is CASSADTNYEQYF.

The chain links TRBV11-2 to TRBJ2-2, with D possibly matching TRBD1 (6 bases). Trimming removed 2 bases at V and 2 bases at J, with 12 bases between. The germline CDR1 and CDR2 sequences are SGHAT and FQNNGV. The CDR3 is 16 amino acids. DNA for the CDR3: TGTGCCAGCAGCTTATCGGGGACATCAAACACCGGGGAGCTGTTTTTT. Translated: CASSLSGTSNTGELFF.

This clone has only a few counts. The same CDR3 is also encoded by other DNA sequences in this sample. The CDR3 here is CASSFGQGGGYTF. DNA of the CDR3: TGCGCCAGCAGTTTCGGACAGGGCGGCGGCTACACCTTC. This chain links TRBV5-1 with TRBJ1-2; 8 positions match TRBD1. CDR1 and CDR2 (germline): SGHRS, YFSETQ. The CDR3 has 13 residues. The J segment lost 8 bases and the V segment lost 5 bases, leaving 8 bases of the junction unmatched.

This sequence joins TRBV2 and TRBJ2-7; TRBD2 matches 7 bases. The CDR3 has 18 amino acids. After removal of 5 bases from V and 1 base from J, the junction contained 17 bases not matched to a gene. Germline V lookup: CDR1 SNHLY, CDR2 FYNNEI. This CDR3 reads CASSLPGRGYYMSYEQYF. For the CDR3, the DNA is TGTGCCAGCAGTTTACCAGGGCGGGGGTATTATATGTCCTACGAGCAGTACTTC.

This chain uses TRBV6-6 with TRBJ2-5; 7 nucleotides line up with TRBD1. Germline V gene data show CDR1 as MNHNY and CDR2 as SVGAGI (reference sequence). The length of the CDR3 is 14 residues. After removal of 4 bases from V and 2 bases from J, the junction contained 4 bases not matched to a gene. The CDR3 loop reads CASSLGTAQETQYF. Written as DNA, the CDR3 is TGTGCCAGCAGTTTAGGGACAGCGCAAGAGACCCAGTACTTC.

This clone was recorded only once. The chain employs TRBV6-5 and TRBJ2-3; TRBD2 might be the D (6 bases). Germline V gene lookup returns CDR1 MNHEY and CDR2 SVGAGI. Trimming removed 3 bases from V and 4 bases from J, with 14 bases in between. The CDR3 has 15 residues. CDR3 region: CASSYGWGDPDTQYF. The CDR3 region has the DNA TGTGCCAGCAGTTATGGGTGGGGGGACCCAGATACGCAGTATTTT.

CDR3: CASSPEKGSYNEQFF. CDR3 nucleotides: TGTGCCAGCAGCCCCGAAAAGGGCTCCTACAATGAGCAGTTCTTC. This chain links TRBV5-4 with TRBJ2-1; D ambiguous. In germline, CDR1 is SGHNT, CDR2 YYREEE (reference sequence). The CDR3 is 15 residues long. Trimming took off 4 bases at V and 0 bases at J, with 11 bases between the two ends.

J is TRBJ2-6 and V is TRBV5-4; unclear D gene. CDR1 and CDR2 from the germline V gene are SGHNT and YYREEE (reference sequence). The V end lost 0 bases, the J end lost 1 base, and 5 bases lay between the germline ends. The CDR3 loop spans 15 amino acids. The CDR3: CASSLEGSGANVLTF. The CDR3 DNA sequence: TGTGCCAGCAGCTTGGAAGGGTCTGGGGCCAACGTCCTGACTTTC.

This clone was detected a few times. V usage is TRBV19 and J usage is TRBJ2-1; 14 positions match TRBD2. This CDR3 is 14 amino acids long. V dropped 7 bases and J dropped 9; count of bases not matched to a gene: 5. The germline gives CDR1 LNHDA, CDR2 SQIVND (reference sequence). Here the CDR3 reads CASTTGTSGGEQFF. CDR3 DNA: TGTGCCAGTACCACCGGGACTAGCGGGGGTGAGCAGTTCTTC.

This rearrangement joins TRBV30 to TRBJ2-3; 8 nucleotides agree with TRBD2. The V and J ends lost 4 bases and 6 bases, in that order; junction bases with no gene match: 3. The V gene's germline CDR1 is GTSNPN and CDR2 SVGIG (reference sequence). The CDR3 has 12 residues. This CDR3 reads CAWTSGGDTQYF. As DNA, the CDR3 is TGTGCCTGGACTTCGGGGGGGGATACGCAGTATTTT.

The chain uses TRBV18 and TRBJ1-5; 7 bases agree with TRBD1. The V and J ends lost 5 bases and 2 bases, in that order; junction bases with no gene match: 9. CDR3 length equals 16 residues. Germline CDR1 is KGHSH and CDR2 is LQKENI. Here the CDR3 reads CASSSEGANGNQPQHF. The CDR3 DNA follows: TGTGCCAGCTCATCGGAGGGGGCCAACGGCAATCAGCCCCAGCATTTT. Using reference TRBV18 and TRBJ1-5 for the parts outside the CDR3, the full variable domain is NAGVMQNPRHLVRRRGQEARLRCSPMKGHSHVYWYRQLPEEGLKFMVYLQKENIIDESGMPKERFSAEFPKEGPSILRIQQVVRGDSAAYFCASSSEGANGNQPQHFGDGTRLSIL.

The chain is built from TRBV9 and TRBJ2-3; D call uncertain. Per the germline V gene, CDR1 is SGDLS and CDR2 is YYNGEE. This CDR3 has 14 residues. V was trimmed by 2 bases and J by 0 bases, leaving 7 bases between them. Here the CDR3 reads CASSVAASTDTQYF. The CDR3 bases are TGTGCCAGCAGCGTCGCCGCCAGCACAGATACGCAGTATTTT. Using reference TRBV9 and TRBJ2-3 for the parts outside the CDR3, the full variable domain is DSGVTQTPKHLITATGQRVTLRCSPRSGDLSVYWYQQSLDQGLQFLIQYYNGEERAKGNILERFSAQQFPDLHSELNLSSLELGDSALYFCASSVAASTDTQYFGPGTRLTVL.